This T cell receptor beta chain was documented in a study of CD8 T cells in Susac syndrome. Whole-study context: Patients with Susac syndrome, at blood draw, were therapy-naive, on corticosteroids, or on intravenous immunoglobulin alone.

V lost 9 bases and J 4 bases, leaving 16 bases between the germline ends. This CDR3 has 14 amino acids. CDR1 and CDR2 (germline): LNHDA, SQIVND (reference sequence). In regard to this clonotype: Its cognate antigen is unknown.

RNA totalling about 0.45 to 1 ug underwent reverse transcription with random hexamers. Amplification of TCR beta CDR3 by immunoSEQ multiplex PCR spanned 54 Vbeta and 13 Jbeta. TCRdb re-called the immunoSEQ multiplex PCR reads with MiXCR, one entry per CDR3 protein. The data show some 130,000 distinct CDR3 sequences, 85% to 95% seen once. Findings and caveats of the study: Susac syndrome CD8+ repertoires were clonally expanded, most strongly in CD8+ TEMRA cells.

The V gene is TRBV19, the J gene TRBJ2-1; TRBD1 or TRBD2 may be the D gene (5 bases each). The sequenced material came from CD8+ T cells from PBMCs. The origin of this receptor is a human donor with Susac syndrome. CDR3 sequence (DNA): TGTGCCAGCAGACCGGGACCGCATTACAATGAGCAGTTCTTC. As protein: CASRPGPHYNEQFF.